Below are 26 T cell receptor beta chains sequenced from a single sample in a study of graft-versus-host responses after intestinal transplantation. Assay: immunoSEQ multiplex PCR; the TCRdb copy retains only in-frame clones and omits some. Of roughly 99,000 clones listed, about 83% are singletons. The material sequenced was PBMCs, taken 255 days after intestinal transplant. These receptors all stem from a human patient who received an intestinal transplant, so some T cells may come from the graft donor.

The CDR3 here is CASSPGLAGVTTDTQYF. The CDR3 DNA reads TGTGCCAGCAGTCCGGGACTAGCGGGGGTTACCACAGATACGCAGTATTTT. The rearrangement links TRBV2 to TRBJ2-3; TRBD2 agrees at 14 bases. This CDR3 spans 17 amino acids. Germline CDR1 SNHLY, CDR2 FYNNEI. V dropped 5 bases and J dropped 2; count of bases not matched to a gene: 6.

The CDR3 region is CASSSALAGGLNEQYF. The CDR3 DNA is TGTGCCAGCAGCTCGGCCCTAGCGGGGGGTCTGAACGAGCAGTACTTC. The genes are TRBV5-4 and TRBJ2-7, with 11 bases that match TRBD2. Germline assignment: CDR1 SGHNT and CDR2 YYREEE (reference sequence). This CDR3 is built from 16 residues. With 3 bases clipped from V and 5 bases from J, the junction kept 10 bases outside the gene matches.

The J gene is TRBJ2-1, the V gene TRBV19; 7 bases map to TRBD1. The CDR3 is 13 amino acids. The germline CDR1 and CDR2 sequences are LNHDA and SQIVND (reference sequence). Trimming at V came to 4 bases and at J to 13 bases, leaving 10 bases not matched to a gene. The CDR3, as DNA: TGTGCCAGTAGTACCACAGGGGCGTCTGGTCAGTTCTTC. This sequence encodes CASSTTGASGQFF.

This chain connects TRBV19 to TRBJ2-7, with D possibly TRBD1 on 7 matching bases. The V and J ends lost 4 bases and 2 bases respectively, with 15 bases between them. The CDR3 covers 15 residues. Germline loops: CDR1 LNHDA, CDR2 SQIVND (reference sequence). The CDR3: CASSSGGTVTYEQYF. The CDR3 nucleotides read TGTGCCAGTAGTAGTGGCGGGACAGTTACCTACGAGCAGTACTTC.

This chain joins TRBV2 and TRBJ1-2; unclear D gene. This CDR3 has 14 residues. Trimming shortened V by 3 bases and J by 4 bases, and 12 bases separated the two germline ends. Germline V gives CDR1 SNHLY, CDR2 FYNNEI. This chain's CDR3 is CASSDGSSLYGYTF. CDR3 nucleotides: TGTGCCAGCAGTGACGGTTCCAGCCTCTATGGCTACACCTTC.

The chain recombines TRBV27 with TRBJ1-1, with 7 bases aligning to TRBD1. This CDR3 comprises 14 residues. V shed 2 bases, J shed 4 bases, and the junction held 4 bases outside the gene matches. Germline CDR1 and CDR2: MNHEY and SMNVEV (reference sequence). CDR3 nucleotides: TGTGCCAGCAGTTTAGCAGGGGGGAGCACTGAAGCTTTCTTT. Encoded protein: CASSLAGGSTEAFF.

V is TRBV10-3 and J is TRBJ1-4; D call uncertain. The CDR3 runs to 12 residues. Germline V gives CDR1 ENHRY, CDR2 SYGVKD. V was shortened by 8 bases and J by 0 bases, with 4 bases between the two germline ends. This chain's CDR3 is CAIGPTNEKLFF. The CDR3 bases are TGTGCCATCGGTCCAACTAATGAAAAACTGTTTTTT.

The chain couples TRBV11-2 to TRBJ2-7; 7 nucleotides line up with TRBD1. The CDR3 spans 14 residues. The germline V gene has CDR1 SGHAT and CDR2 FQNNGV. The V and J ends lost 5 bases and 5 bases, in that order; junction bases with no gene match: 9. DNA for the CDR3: TGTGCCAGCAGCATTGACAGGGTAAAGGACGAGCAGTACTTC. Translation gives CASSIDRVKDEQYF. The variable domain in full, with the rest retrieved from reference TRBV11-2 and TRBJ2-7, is EAGVAQSPRYKIIEKRQSVAFWCNPISGHATLYWYQQILGQGPKLLIQFQNNGVVDDSQLPKDRFSAERLKGVDSTLKIQPAKLEDSAVYLCASSIDRVKDEQYFGPGTRLTVT.

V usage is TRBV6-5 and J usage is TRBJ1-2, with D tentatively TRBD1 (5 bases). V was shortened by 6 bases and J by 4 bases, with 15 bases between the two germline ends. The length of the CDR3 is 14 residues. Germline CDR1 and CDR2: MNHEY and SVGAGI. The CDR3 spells CASSPTGFRYGYTF. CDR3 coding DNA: TGTGCCAGCAGCCCTACAGGTTTTCGCTATGGCTACACCTTC.

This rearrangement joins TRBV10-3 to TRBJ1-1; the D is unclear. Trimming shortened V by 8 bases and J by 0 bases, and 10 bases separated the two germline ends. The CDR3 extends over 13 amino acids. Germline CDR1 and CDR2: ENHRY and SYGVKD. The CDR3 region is CAICTTMNTEAFF. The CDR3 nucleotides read TGTGCCATCTGTACGACGATGAACACTGAAGCTTTCTTT.

CDR3: CASSYWTGRDSPLHF. The DNA for the CDR3 is TGTGCCAGCAGTTACTGGACAGGGAGAGACTCACCCCTCCACTTT. The rearrangement joins TRBV6-5 to TRBJ1-6; the match to TRBD1 covers 8 bases. CDR3 length: 15 residues. The V and J ends lost 1 base and 10 bases, in that order; junction bases with no gene match: 6. CDR1 and CDR2 (germline): MNHEY, SVGAGI.

The CDR3 DNA follows: TGCCGACCGACTAGCGGGGGGCCCCAATATCCCACAGATACGCAGTATTTT. Amino acid sequence: CRPTSGGPQYPTDTQYF. The chain has TRBV29-1 and TRBJ2-3; TRBD2 aligns across 13 bases. The CDR3 covers 17 residues. Germline values: CDR1 SQVTM, CDR2 ANQGSEA.

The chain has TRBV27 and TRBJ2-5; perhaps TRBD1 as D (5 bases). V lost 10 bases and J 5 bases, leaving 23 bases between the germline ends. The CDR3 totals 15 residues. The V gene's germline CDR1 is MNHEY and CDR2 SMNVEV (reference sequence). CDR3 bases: TGTGCCACCGCCGCACGAAATCAGGGATTGGAGACCCAGTACTTC. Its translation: CATAARNQGLETQYF.

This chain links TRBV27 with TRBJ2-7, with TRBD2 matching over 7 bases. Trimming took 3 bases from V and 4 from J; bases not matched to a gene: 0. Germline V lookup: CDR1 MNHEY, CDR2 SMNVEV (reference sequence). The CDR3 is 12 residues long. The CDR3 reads CASSFSGYEQYF. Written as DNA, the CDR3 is TGTGCCAGCAGTTTTAGCGGGTACGAGCAGTACTTC.

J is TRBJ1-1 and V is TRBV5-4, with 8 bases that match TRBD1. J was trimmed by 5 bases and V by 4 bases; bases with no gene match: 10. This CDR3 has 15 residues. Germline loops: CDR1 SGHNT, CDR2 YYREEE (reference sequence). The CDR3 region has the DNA TGTGCCAGCAGCCCCGATCAGGGGGCGGTTACTGAAGCTTTCTTT. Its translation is CASSPDQGAVTEAFF. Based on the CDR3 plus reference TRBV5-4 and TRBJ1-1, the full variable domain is ETGVTQSPTHLIKTRGQQVTLRCSSQSGHNTVSWYQQALGQGPQFIFQYYREEENGRGNFPPRFSGLQFPNYSSELNVNALELDDSALYLCASSPDQGAVTEAFFGQGTRLTVV.

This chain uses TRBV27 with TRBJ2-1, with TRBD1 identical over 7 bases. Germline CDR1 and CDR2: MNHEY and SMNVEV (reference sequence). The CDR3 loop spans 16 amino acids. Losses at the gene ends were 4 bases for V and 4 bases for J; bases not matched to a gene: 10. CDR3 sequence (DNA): TGTGCCAGCAGTTCCCGGGACAGAATACTATACAATGAGCAGTTCTTC. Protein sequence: CASSSRDRILYNEQFF.

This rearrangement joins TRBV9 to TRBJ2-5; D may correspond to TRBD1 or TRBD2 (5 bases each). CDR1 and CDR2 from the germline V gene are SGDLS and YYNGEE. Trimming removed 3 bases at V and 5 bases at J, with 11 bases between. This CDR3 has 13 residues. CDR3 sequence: CASSEGWGETQYF. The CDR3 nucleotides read TGTGCCAGCAGCGAGGGCTGGGGGGAGACCCAGTACTTC.

The CDR3 nucleotides are TGTGCCAGCAGTCCGTCAAGGGTCCAAGAGACCCAGTACTTC. Its protein is CASSPSRVQETQYF. The genes are TRBV6-5 and TRBJ2-5; D call uncertain. The CDR3 contains 14 residues. Per the germline V gene, CDR1 is MNHEY and CDR2 is SVGAGI. The V gene lost 5 bases and the J gene lost 1 base, with 11 bases spanning the gap.

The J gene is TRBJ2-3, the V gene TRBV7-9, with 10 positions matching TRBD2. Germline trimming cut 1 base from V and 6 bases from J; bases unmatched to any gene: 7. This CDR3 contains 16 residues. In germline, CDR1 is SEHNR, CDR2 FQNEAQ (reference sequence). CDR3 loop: CASSLGASGSIDTQYF. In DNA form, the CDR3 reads TGTGCCAGCAGCTTAGGGGCTAGCGGGAGTATCGATACGCAGTATTTT.

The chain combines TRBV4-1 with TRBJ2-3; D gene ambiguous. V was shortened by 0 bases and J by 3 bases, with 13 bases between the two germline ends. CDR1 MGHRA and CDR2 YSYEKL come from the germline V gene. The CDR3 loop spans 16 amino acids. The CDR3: CASSQEARVPTDTQYF. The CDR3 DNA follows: TGCGCCAGCAGCCAAGAGGCCCGGGTCCCAACAGATACGCAGTATTTT.

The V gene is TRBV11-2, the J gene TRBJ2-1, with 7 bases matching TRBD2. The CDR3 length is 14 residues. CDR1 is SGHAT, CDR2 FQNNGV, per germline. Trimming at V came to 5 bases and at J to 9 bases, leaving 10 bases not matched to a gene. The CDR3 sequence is CASSPAPSGGEQFF. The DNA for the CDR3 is TGTGCCAGCAGCCCGGCCCCTTCGGGAGGTGAGCAGTTCTTC.

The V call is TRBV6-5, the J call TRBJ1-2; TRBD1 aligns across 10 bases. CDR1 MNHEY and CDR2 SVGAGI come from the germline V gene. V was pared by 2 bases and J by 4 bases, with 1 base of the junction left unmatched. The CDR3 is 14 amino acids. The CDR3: CASSYRTGGYGYTF. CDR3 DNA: TGTGCCAGCAGTTACCGGACAGGGGGCTATGGCTACACCTTC.

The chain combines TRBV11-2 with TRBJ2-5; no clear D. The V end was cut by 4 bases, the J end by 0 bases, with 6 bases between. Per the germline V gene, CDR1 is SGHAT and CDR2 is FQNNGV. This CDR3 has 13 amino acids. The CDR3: CASSSLYQETQYF. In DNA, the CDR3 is TGTGCCAGCAGCTCCCTTTACCAAGAGACCCAGTACTTC.

Here the CDR3 DNA reads TGTGCCAGCACACGGGAGAACACCGGGGAGCTGTTTTTT. Translated, it gives CASTRENTGELFF. This sequence joins TRBV6-1 and TRBJ2-2, with D perhaps matching TRBD2 (5 bases). Trimming took 7 bases from V and 1 from J, leaving 7 bases between them. The CDR3 spans 13 residues. Germline assignment: CDR1 MNHNS and CDR2 SASEGT.

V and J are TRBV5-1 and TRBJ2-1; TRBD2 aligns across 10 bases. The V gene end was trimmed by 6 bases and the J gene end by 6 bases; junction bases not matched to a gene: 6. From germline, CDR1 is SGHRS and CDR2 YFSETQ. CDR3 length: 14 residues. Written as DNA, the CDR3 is TGCGCCAGCAACTCCCTAGCGGGAGCCAATGAGCAGTTCTTC. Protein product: CASNSLAGANEQFF.

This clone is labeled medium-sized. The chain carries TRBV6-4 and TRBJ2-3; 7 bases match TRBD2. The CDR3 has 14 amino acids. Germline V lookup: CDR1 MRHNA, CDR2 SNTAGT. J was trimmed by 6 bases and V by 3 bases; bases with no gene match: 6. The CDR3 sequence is CASSEGREGDTQYF. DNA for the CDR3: TGTGCCAGCAGTGAAGGAAGGGAGGGCGATACGCAGTATTTT.